This TCR beta chain was observed in a study of blood T cell repertoires in COVID-19. Study as a whole: T cells, B-cell-depleted T cells, or PBMCs provided the cDNA or gDNA that served as material.

Sequencing used immunoSEQ multiplex PCR; TCRdb keeps in-frame clones, though not all of them. The table records more than 80,000 clones, roughly 91% of them present only once. This CDR3 is 16 amino acids long. V was pared by 2 bases and J by 3 bases, with 15 bases between. The germline gives CDR1 MNHEY, CDR2 SVGEGT. The specimen was peripheral blood. This TCR was sampled from a man between 18 and 29 years old with COVID-19, enrolled during active disease. The V call is TRBV6-2 or TRBV6-3, the J call TRBJ2-3, with D possibly matching TRBD1 (5 bases). This chain's CDR3 is CASSYPARTRTDTQYF. DNA for the CDR3: TGTGCCAGCAGTTACCCCGCAAGGACAAGGACAGATACGCAGTATTTT.